This is a list of T cell receptor beta chains from one sample in a study of blood T cell repertoires in COVID-19. Sequencing was performed with immunoSEQ multiplex PCR; in TCRdb, only in-frame clones are kept and a portion is missing. The sample contains approximately 300,000 clones, roughly 90% of which appear only once. Sequencing was done on a sample of peripheral blood. Receptors originate from a man between 18 and 29 years old who had recovered from COVID-19. The CDR3 runs from the conserved cysteine through the conserved F or W. Fields, in order: CDR3 DNA, CDR3 protein, J gene, D gene, V gene, clone size. D genes are given only for firm matches. Not every row has a clone size; where given, it reads once, few, many or a size class.

CDR3nt: TGTGCCAGCAGCCAAGCAGCGGGCGGGGGGGCGGCCTACGAGCAGTACTTC; CDR3aa: CASSQAAGGGAAYEQYF; j_gene: TRBJ2-7; d_gene: TRBD2; v_gene: TRBV5-4; abundance: -
CDR3nt: TGTGCCAGCAGCCAAGGGGTAGCGGCTGAAGCTTTCTTT; CDR3aa: CASSQGVAAEAFF; j_gene: TRBJ1-1; d_gene: -; v_gene: TRBV3-1/TRBV3-2; abundance: -
CDR3nt: TGTGCCAGCAGTACCCGCTCGGGACTAGTTGTCGATGAGCAGTTCTTC; CDR3aa: CASSTRSGLVVDEQFF; j_gene: TRBJ2-1; d_gene: TRBD2; v_gene: TRBV2; abundance: -
CDR3nt: TGTGCCAGCAGAAGCAGGGGGACTGAAGCTTTCTTT; CDR3aa: CASRSRGTEAFF; j_gene: TRBJ1-1; d_gene: TRBD1; v_gene: TRBV2; abundance: -
CDR3nt: TGCGCCAGCAGCTTGGAAATTCAGGGGAACACTGAAGCTTTCTTT; CDR3aa: CASSLEIQGNTEAFF; j_gene: TRBJ1-1; d_gene: -; v_gene: TRBV5-1; abundance: -
CDR3nt: TGCGCCAGCAGCCCGGACCCGCCGCGGGGCTACGAGCAGTACTTC; CDR3aa: CASSPDPPRGYEQYF; j_gene: TRBJ2-7; d_gene: -; v_gene: TRBV10-1; abundance: -
CDR3nt: TGTGCCGTCCTCGGGGGGGGTAGCGGGGTCCACACCGGGGAGCTGTTTTTT; CDR3aa: CAVLGGGSGVHTGELFF; j_gene: TRBJ2-2; d_gene: TRBD2; v_gene: TRBV19; abundance: -
CDR3nt: TGCAGCGTTGGCGACTGGCCCTACGAGCAGTACTTC; CDR3aa: CSVGDWPYEQYF; j_gene: TRBJ2-7; d_gene: -; v_gene: TRBV29-1; abundance: -
CDR3nt: TGCGCCAGCAGCTTCCTCTACGAGCAGTACTTC; CDR3aa: CASSFLYEQYF; j_gene: TRBJ2-7; d_gene: -; v_gene: TRBV5-1; abundance: -
CDR3nt: TGTGCCAGCAGTGAAGCGCGGGGTGGGAGCAATCAGCCCCAGCATTTT; CDR3aa: CASSEARGGSNQPQHF; j_gene: TRBJ1-5; d_gene: -; v_gene: TRBV2; abundance: -
CDR3nt: TGTGCCAGCAGTACGACAGCAGATCCATCCTACGAGCAGTACTTC; CDR3aa: CASSTTADPSYEQYF; j_gene: TRBJ2-7; d_gene: -; v_gene: TRBV6-5; abundance: -
CDR3nt: TGTGCCAGCAGTTCCGGGACTAGCGGCTACGAGCAGTACTTC; CDR3aa: CASSSGTSGYEQYF; j_gene: TRBJ2-7; d_gene: TRBD2; v_gene: TRBV7-9; abundance: -
CDR3nt: TGTGCCAGCAGCTTGGGCCCGGTAACAGCTGGAAACACCATATATTTT; CDR3aa: CASSLGPVTAGNTIYF; j_gene: TRBJ1-3; d_gene: -; v_gene: TRBV7-9; abundance: -
CDR3nt: TGTGCCAGCAGCGTAGACGGTCGGGACGAGCAGTACTTC; CDR3aa: CASSVDGRDEQYF; j_gene: TRBJ2-7; d_gene: -; v_gene: TRBV9; abundance: -
CDR3nt: TGTGCCAGCAGCGTCCGGGCCGGGGAGGCTGACGAGCAGTACTTC; CDR3aa: CASSVRAGEADEQYF; j_gene: TRBJ2-7; d_gene: -; v_gene: TRBV4-2; abundance: -
CDR3nt: TGTGCCAGCAGTTTATCGGGGACAGGGCGCAATCAGCCCCAGCATTTT; CDR3aa: CASSLSGTGRNQPQHF; j_gene: TRBJ1-5; d_gene: TRBD1; v_gene: TRBV27; abundance: few
CDR3nt: TGTGCCAGCAGCTTAGGGGGCGGGAGTTCACCCCTCCACTTT; CDR3aa: CASSLGGGSSPLHF; j_gene: TRBJ1-6; d_gene: -; v_gene: TRBV11-2; abundance: -
CDR3nt: TGTGCCAGTAGTATCAAGCTGAATTTGAACACTGAAGCTTTCTTT; CDR3aa: CASSIKLNLNTEAFF; j_gene: TRBJ1-1; d_gene: -; v_gene: TRBV19; abundance: -
CDR3nt: TGTGCCAGCAGCTTGACGCAGGGCACTGAGGTAACGGTTTCACCCCTCCACTTT; CDR3aa: CASSLTQGTEVTVSPLHF; j_gene: TRBJ1-6; d_gene: -; v_gene: TRBV7-2; abundance: -
CDR3nt: TGTGCCAGCAGTCTACAGGCCTACGAGCAGTACTTC; CDR3aa: CASSLQAYEQYF; j_gene: TRBJ2-7; d_gene: -; v_gene: TRBV7-2; abundance: -
CDR3nt: TGTGCCAGCAGCCTATGGGCGGGAGGAGGCGAGCAGTACTTC; CDR3aa: CASSLWAGGGEQYF; j_gene: TRBJ2-7; d_gene: TRBD2; v_gene: TRBV7-3; abundance: -
CDR3nt: TGTGCCACCAGCAGATCGGGACTAGCGGAGCCGGGGGCAGATACGCAGTATTTT; CDR3aa: CATSRSGLAEPGADTQYF; j_gene: TRBJ2-3; d_gene: TRBD2; v_gene: TRBV15; abundance: -
CDR3nt: TGTGCCAGTAGTATGACGACAGCTAACTATGGCTACACCTTC; CDR3aa: CASSMTTANYGYTF; j_gene: TRBJ1-2; d_gene: -; v_gene: TRBV19; abundance: -
CDR3nt: TGTGCCAGCAGCTTAATCAGGGATCAGCCCCAGCATTTT; CDR3aa: CASSLIRDQPQHF; j_gene: TRBJ1-5; d_gene: -; v_gene: TRBV11-2; abundance: -
CDR3nt: TGTGCCAGCAGTTCTACGACAGGGGTGAACACTGAAGCTTTCTTT; CDR3aa: CASSSTTGVNTEAFF; j_gene: TRBJ1-1; d_gene: TRBD1; v_gene: TRBV6-5; abundance: -
CDR3nt: TGTGCCAGCAGTTACGCTAGCGGGAGGTCCAATGAGCAGTTCTTC; CDR3aa: CASSYASGRSNEQFF; j_gene: TRBJ2-1; d_gene: TRBD2; v_gene: TRBV6-5; abundance: -
CDR3nt: TGTGCCAGCAGCGCCCACCGGGACACCACCTGTTACTTC; CDR3aa: CASSAHRDTTCYF; j_gene: TRBJ2-7; d_gene: -; v_gene: TRBV11-3; abundance: -
CDR3nt: TGTGCCAGCATGCTTGCCGGGGGTGCAACTGAAGCTTTCTTT; CDR3aa: CASMLAGGATEAFF; j_gene: TRBJ1-1; d_gene: -; v_gene: TRBV11-1; abundance: once
CDR3nt: TGTGCCAGCAGCTTAGTTTACCCGGGACAGTCACTACTCACCTCTGGAAACACCATATATTTT; CDR3aa: CASSLVYPGQSLLTSGNTIYF; j_gene: TRBJ1-3; d_gene: TRBD1; v_gene: TRBV7-8; abundance: -
CDR3nt: TGCGCCAGCAGCCAGGCAAGGGACAGGCGGGAGCAGTACTTC; CDR3aa: CASSQARDRREQYF; j_gene: TRBJ2-7; d_gene: TRBD1; v_gene: TRBV4-1; abundance: -
CDR3nt: TGTGCCATCAGTGTGCCGGGTTGGGAGCAGTACTTC; CDR3aa: CAISVPGWEQYF; j_gene: TRBJ2-7; d_gene: -; v_gene: TRBV10-3; abundance: -
CDR3nt: TGTGCCAGCAGCTTAGCTTCAGGGGCATTGGGCACAGATACGCAGTATTTT; CDR3aa: CASSLASGALGTDTQYF; j_gene: TRBJ2-3; d_gene: -; v_gene: TRBV11-2; abundance: once
CDR3nt: TGTGCCAGCTCACCAGACTCCTCCTACGAGCAGTACTTC; CDR3aa: CASSPDSSYEQYF; j_gene: TRBJ2-7; d_gene: -; v_gene: TRBV18; abundance: -
CDR3nt: TGTGCCAGCAGCCCGGGGACAGGGGTTAGCAATCAGCCCCAGCATTTT; CDR3aa: CASSPGTGVSNQPQHF; j_gene: TRBJ1-5; d_gene: TRBD1; v_gene: TRBV7-8; abundance: -
CDR3nt: TGCGCCAGCAGCAGTACTAGCGGGAGGGTTTACGAGCAGTACTTC; CDR3aa: CASSSTSGRVYEQYF; j_gene: TRBJ2-7; d_gene: TRBD2; v_gene: TRBV5-1; abundance: -
CDR3nt: TGCGCCAGCCGAACGCTCGACAGTGGGAACACTGAAGCTTTCTTT; CDR3aa: CASRTLDSGNTEAFF; j_gene: TRBJ1-1; d_gene: -; v_gene: TRBV5-1; abundance: -
CDR3nt: TGCGCCAGCAGCCGGGGGGGCATAAGCTCTGGAAACACCATATATTTT; CDR3aa: CASSRGGISSGNTIYF; j_gene: TRBJ1-3; d_gene: -; v_gene: TRBV5-1; abundance: -
CDR3nt: TGTGCCTGGAGTGTCCTGGAGTGGACTGAAGCTTTCTTT; CDR3aa: CAWSVLEWTEAFF; j_gene: TRBJ1-1; d_gene: -; v_gene: TRBV30; abundance: -
CDR3nt: TGTGCCAGTATGACAGTTAACACCGGGGAGCTGTTTTTT; CDR3aa: CASMTVNTGELFF; j_gene: TRBJ2-2; d_gene: -; v_gene: TRBV6-5; abundance: -
CDR3nt: TGTGCCAGCAGCTTTACAGGGAAGGCTAATGAAAAACTGTTTTTT; CDR3aa: CASSFTGKANEKLFF; j_gene: TRBJ1-4; d_gene: -; v_gene: TRBV13; abundance: -
CDR3nt: TGTGCCAGCAGTTTACTACAGGGGTCCGAGCAGTACTTC; CDR3aa: CASSLLQGSEQYF; j_gene: TRBJ2-7; d_gene: TRBD1; v_gene: TRBV27; abundance: once
CDR3nt: TGTGCCAGCAGCTTAGAGAATCTAAACAATGAGCAGTTCTTC; CDR3aa: CASSLENLNNEQFF; j_gene: TRBJ2-1; d_gene: -; v_gene: TRBV11-2; abundance: -
CDR3nt: TGTGCCAGCAGTGGTGAGACCTACGAGCAGTACTTC; CDR3aa: CASSGETYEQYF; j_gene: TRBJ2-7; d_gene: -; v_gene: TRBV2; abundance: -
CDR3nt: TGTGCCAGCAGTCCAGGGACAGAGAGAACTGAAGCTTTCTTT; CDR3aa: CASSPGTERTEAFF; j_gene: TRBJ1-1; d_gene: TRBD1; v_gene: TRBV6-2/TRBV6-3; abundance: -
CDR3nt: TGTGCCTGGAGTGTCGGGGGGGCACATGGCTACACCTTC; CDR3aa: CAWSVGGAHGYTF; j_gene: TRBJ1-2; d_gene: -; v_gene: TRBV30; abundance: -
CDR3nt: TGCGCCAGCAGCTTGGCCGGGGGTGTCGAAGCTTTCTTT; CDR3aa: CASSLAGGVEAFF; j_gene: TRBJ1-1; d_gene: -; v_gene: TRBV5-1; abundance: -
CDR3nt: TGCGCCAGCAGCCAAGAATGGGAGGCTGGGGCTTTCTTT; CDR3aa: CASSQEWEAGAFF; j_gene: TRBJ1-1; d_gene: -; v_gene: TRBV4-1; abundance: -
CDR3nt: TGTGCCAGCAGCGTGGGACAGGGTGCGTCCTACGAGCAGTACTTC; CDR3aa: CASSVGQGASYEQYF; j_gene: TRBJ2-7; d_gene: TRBD1; v_gene: TRBV9; abundance: -
CDR3nt: TGTGCCAGCAGCCCGACAGGATCCAACTATGGCTACACCTTC; CDR3aa: CASSPTGSNYGYTF; j_gene: TRBJ1-2; d_gene: -; v_gene: TRBV5-5; abundance: -
CDR3nt: TGTGCCAGCAGTGAAGCCGCTAGCGGGAGGGCCGCTGAGCAGTTCTTC; CDR3aa: CASSEAASGRAAEQFF; j_gene: TRBJ2-1; d_gene: TRBD2; v_gene: TRBV2; abundance: -
CDR3nt: TGTGCCAGCAGCTCAAACATGAACACTGAAGCTTTCTTT; CDR3aa: CASSSNMNTEAFF; j_gene: TRBJ1-1; d_gene: -; v_gene: TRBV7-2; abundance: -
CDR3nt: TGTGCCAGCAGCCTTTACCCGGGACAGTCTAACTATGGCTACACCTTC; CDR3aa: CASSLYPGQSNYGYTF; j_gene: TRBJ1-2; d_gene: TRBD1; v_gene: TRBV9; abundance: -
CDR3nt: TGTGCCAGTAGTATAGAGAGACACAGGAGTGCTACCTATGGCTACACCTTC; CDR3aa: CASSIERHRSATYGYTF; j_gene: TRBJ1-2; d_gene: -; v_gene: TRBV19; abundance: -
CDR3nt: TGCAGCGCGGTAGCGGTACCTCACTACGAGCAGTACTTC; CDR3aa: CSAVAVPHYEQYF; j_gene: TRBJ2-7; d_gene: -; v_gene: TRBV29-1; abundance: -
CDR3nt: TGTGCCAGCAGTTACTCCCCGGAAAAACTGTTTTTT; CDR3aa: CASSYSPEKLFF; j_gene: TRBJ1-4; d_gene: -; v_gene: TRBV6-2/TRBV6-3; abundance: -
CDR3nt: TGTGCCACTTACCCGGGACTAGGCTTGAGTGAGCAGTTCTTC; CDR3aa: CATYPGLGLSEQFF; j_gene: TRBJ2-1; d_gene: TRBD2; v_gene: TRBV13; abundance: -
CDR3nt: TGCGCCAGCACCTCGGAGGCCCCGGGCACTGAAGCTTTCTTT; CDR3aa: CASTSEAPGTEAFF; j_gene: TRBJ1-1; d_gene: -; v_gene: TRBV5-1; abundance: -
CDR3nt: TGTGCCAGCAGCCCACGGGACAGGGGAAGTGGCAATCAGCCCCAGCATTTT; CDR3aa: CASSPRDRGSGNQPQHF; j_gene: TRBJ1-5; d_gene: TRBD1; v_gene: TRBV7-2; abundance: -
CDR3nt: TGTGCCAGCAGCCCGAGGGGGGGTAGGTACGAGCAGTACTTC; CDR3aa: CASSPRGGRYEQYF; j_gene: TRBJ2-7; d_gene: -; v_gene: TRBV6-5; abundance: -